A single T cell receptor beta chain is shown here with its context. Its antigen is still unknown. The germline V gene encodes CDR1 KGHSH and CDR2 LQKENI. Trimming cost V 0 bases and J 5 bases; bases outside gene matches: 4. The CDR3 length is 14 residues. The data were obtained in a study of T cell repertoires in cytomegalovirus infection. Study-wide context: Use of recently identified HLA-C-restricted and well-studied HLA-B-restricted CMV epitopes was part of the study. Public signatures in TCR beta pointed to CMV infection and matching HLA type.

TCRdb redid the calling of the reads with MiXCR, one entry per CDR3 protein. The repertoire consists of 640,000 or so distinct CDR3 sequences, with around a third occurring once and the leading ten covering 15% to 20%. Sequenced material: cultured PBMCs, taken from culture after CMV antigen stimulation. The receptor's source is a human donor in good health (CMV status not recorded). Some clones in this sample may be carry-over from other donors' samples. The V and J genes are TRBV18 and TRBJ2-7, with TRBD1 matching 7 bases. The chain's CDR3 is CASSPPWTGNEQYF. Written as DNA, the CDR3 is TGTGCCAGCTCACCACCGTGGACAGGCAACGAGCAGTACTTC.